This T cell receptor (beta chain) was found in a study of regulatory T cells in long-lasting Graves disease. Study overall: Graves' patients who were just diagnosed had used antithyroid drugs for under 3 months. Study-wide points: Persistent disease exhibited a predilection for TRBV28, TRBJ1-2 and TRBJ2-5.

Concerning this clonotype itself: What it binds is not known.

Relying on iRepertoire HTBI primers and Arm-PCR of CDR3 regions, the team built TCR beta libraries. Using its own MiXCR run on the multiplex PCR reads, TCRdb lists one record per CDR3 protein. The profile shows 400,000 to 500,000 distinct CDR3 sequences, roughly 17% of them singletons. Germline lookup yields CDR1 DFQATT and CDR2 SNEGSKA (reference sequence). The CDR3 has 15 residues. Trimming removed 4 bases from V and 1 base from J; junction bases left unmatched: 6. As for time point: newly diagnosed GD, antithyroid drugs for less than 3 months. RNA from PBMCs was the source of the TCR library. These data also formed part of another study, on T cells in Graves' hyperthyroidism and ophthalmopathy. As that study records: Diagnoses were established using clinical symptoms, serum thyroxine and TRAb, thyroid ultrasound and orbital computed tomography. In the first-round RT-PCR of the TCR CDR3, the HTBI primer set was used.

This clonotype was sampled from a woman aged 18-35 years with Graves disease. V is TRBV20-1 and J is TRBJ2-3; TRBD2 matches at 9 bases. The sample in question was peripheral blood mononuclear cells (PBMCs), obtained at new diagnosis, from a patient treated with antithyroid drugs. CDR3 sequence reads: CSATLAGWGTDTQYF. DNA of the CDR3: TGCAGTGCTACCCTAGCGGGATGGGGCACAGATACGCAGTATTTT.